This T cell receptor (beta chain) was captured in a study of OX40 agonist ivuxolimab in advanced cancers. Looking at the study overall: The patients received ivuxolimab by intravenous route every 2 weeks at 0.01 to 10 mg/kg.

The J segment lost 1 base and the V segment lost 3 bases, leaving 3 bases of the junction unmatched. Germline V gene sequence: CDR1 LNHNV, CDR2 YYDKDF (reference sequence). The CDR3 runs to 16 residues. TCRdb keeps only in-frame clones here, not all; method: immunoSEQ multiplex PCR. The data hold 62,000 or so clones, with 86% observed a single time. Concerning this clone: Its antigen is still unknown.

Study results and limitations: Mean expanded clone counts were higher in CD8+ than CD4+ T cells. CD4+ and CD8+ blood T cells expanded clonally by week 6 at 0.1 to 3.0 mg/kg.

This clonotype was sampled from an adult with an advanced solid tumor such as melanoma, head and neck, liver or kidney cancer. The chain uses TRBV15 and TRBJ2-7; 13 bases match TRBD2. The sequencing here drew on CD4+ or CD8+ T cells sorted from blood, taken in a trial of the OX40 agonist ivuxolimab. The DNA for the CDR3 is TGTGCCACCAGCAGGGGGACTAGCGGGACATCCTACGAGCAGTACTTC. This sequence encodes CATSRGTSGTSYEQYF.